This T cell receptor beta chain was recorded in a study of cytomegalovirus exposure and HLA in healthy donors (dated by TCRdb to about 2017). Describing the broader study: An earlier analysis of roughly 610 of the donors reported 276 Gb of sequence data and 95 million to 120 million unique TCR beta sequences obtained from about 200 million T cells. The study aimed to test whether cataloging public T cell receptors could reveal signatures of past pathogen exposure. The study profiled the T cell repertoires of under 850 subjects by immunosequencing and related them to cytomegalovirus serostatus. An early release covering around 630 HLA-typed donors comprised approximately 290 gigabases of sequencing data and some 79 million unique TCR sequences. Besides the first cohort of 550 to 750 subjects, a separate validation cohort made up of roughly 120 different subjects was used. All discovery cohort repertoires had been generated using a single sequencing platform. Genome-wide SNP genotypes for about 60% of the roughly 670 donors were used in a later genetic analysis, which treated that subset as a discovery cohort. In a later analysis, previously published TCR beta repertoires from about 640 donors were re-analyzed and high-resolution HLA genotyping was added so that TCR occurrence patterns could be studied. Of the approximately 400 genotyped donors, 65% to 90% were placed in the genetic ancestry cluster associated with self-reported Caucasian donors. Across approximately 420 genotyped donors of the cohort, an average of approximately 240,000 unique TCR beta nucleotide sequences per donor were sequenced, and roughly a sixth of those sequences were non-productive. Donor age, sex, ethnicity and CMV serostatus were compiled together with the repertoire data. To predict cytomegalovirus infection status, the study combined high-throughput TCR immunosequencing, statistical association of individual TCRs with disease status, and machine learning. In an earlier analysis of roughly 600 of the donors, high-throughput TCR beta sequencing was used to judge whether each TCR beta V gene segment behaved as functional or pseudogenic. The number of donors typed differed by locus, with 629-630 for A, B, C, DRB1 and DQB1, more than 500 for DQA1, 600 to 610 for DPA1, and some 470 for DPB1. Roughly 5 DR-DQ haplotypes were handled as single units for association and clustering because linkage in the cohort was strong. Both class I and class II loci were covered by HLA typing, at four-digit resolution. The later analysis used no new phenotypic data to find candidate immune exposures, relying instead on TCR beta sequences and their occurrence across donors. Broader findings and caveats from the paper: Some IMGT-functional V segments, including TRBV6-2 and TRBV6-3, could not be told apart with the 87-base-pair reads, so those segments were excluded. Several of the top co-occurrence clusters appeared to be linked to parvovirus B19, influenza, CMV and Epstein-Barr virus, according to a later analysis. A further reported finding was that TCR beta sequences accurately predicted the HLA-A and HLA-B alleles for most subjects in the first cohort. The sequencing pipeline was judged likely to have produced a cluster of highly shared sequence variants as a technical artifact. A later analysis found that TCR association rates varied across HLA loci, with DRB1 alleles showing the most associated TCRs and HLA-C alleles the fewest. V-gene and J-gene trimming of TCR beta chains was associated with a missense DCLRE1C variant in a later genetic analysis, and the association was replicated in an independent cohort. A total of fewer than 200 TCR beta chains were listed by the study as associated with cytomegalovirus. Specific HLA alleles were associated with 15,000 to 20,000 TCR beta sequences at a false discovery rate of 0.05 in a later analysis. Compared with the approximately 670-donor mean, donors in an Asian-associated ancestry cluster had fewer N-insertions in productive TCRs, according to a later genetic analysis. HLA typing was unavailable for some donors at each locus, so association tests used only the typed subset. The cohort was sequenced for TCR beta chains only, and without alpha or paired-chain data the features that could be detected were limited. In a later analysis, most CMV-associated TCR beta chains were found to appear HLA-restricted, with HLA associations seemingly driven largely by CMV exposure. Compared with equally common non-associated chains, HLA-associated TCR beta chains in a later analysis were more clonally expanded and had lower generation probabilities. Strong co-occurrence of HLA alleles, especially DR and DQ, made assigning TCR associations to individual alleles difficult. In vitro tests confirmed that a few of the cytomegalovirus-associated TCR beta chains recognize cytomegalovirus antigens. According to the authors, the approach could potentially be generalized to other disease states and immunological phenotypes. In an earlier analysis of some 540 of the donors, most TCR beta V segments appeared in productive rearrangements about 87% or about 30% of the time, broadly matching IMGT annotations. Most TCR sequences were seen in very few donors, while some public TCRs were found in many individuals. Presence/absence analyses assumed roughly uniform sequencing depth across donors, an assumption that may not hold. The earlier analysis of a few hundred of the donors excluded about 16 rarely observed V segments, including chromosome 9 orphons, because counts were too low. Correlated functional status among segregating V segments might reflect linkage disequilibrium, but an unknown experimental factor could not be ruled out. The classifier was reported to diagnose cytomegalovirus status with high specificity and sensitivity in both the original cohort and the validation cohort. Immune exposure information for the cohort was limited to CMV serostatus.

The library was built by means of the immunoSEQ multiplex PCR assay. The multiplex PCR relied on a mix of 60 forward primers for TCR Vbeta segments and 13 reverse primers for TCR Jbeta segments. The CDR3 region of rearranged TCR beta genes was amplified from genomic DNA by a multiplex PCR assay. On the Illumina HiSeq System, the amplified TCR beta libraries were sequenced as 87-base-pair reads. The paper's data handling went like this. In a later analysis, some 80 million unique TCR beta chains were counted across the 500 to 850 repertoires, and roughly 10 million of these chains were shared by at least two donors. Raw reads were error-corrected and collapsed into unique sequences with a nearest-neighbor algorithm that merged closely related sequences to remove PCR and sequencing errors. Alignment of CDR3 sequences to IMGT reference sequences was used to assign V, D and J gene segments. For a sequence to be retained, a match of at least six nucleotides was required to both a V gene segment and a J gene segment. A rearrangement was called productive if the CDR3 had no stop codons and remained in frame with V and J, and every other rearrangement was called non-productive. CDR3 was defined according to IMGT convention as the region running from the second conserved V-encoded cysteine to the conserved J-encoded phenylalanine. The earlier analysis of 500 to 650 of the donors excluded any sequence lacking an unambiguous match to a single V gene segment. An earlier analysis of 587 of the donors called V segments functional above 56.7% productive rearrangements and segregating when the between-donor standard deviation exceeded 5%. A statistical classification framework was developed to diagnose cytomegalovirus status using the catalog of TCR beta chain sequences. A later analysis assigned V and J genes by comparing TCR nucleotide sequences with IMGT/GENE-DB human TR gene sequences. The TCRdist pipeline was used in a later analysis to assign CDR3 sequences and most-parsimonious VDJ recombination scenarios. In a later analysis, each TCR beta chain was defined by its CDR3 amino acid sequence together with its V-gene family, and reads without a unique V-gene family were excluded. To address suspected cross-contamination and a sequencing artifact, a later analysis removed approximately 600 highly shared, low-generation-probability nucleotide sequences. In a later analysis, a clonal expansion index for each public chain was calculated from normalized within-repertoire ranks of inferred template counts. A later analysis computed generation probabilities with a VDJ recombination model fitted to out-of-frame rearrangements, and checked the results against IGoR. Hypergeometric tests were used in a later analysis to score TCR-TCR, TCR-HLA and TCR-CMV co-occurrence, with a repertoire-size bias correction applied to the TCR pairs. In a later analysis, false discovery rates were estimated by permuting HLA or CMV assignments 20 times. In a later analysis, co-occurring TCRs were grouped using DBSCAN, with TCRdist sequence similarity added in when clustering inside HLA-allele-positive subsets. Repertoires with fewer than 30,000 or more than 120,000 public chains were left out of co-occurrence clustering, as were about 5 repertoires with anomalous nucleotide sharing. TCRdb's version of the immuneACCESS table is confined to in-frame rearrangements and falls short of the full clone set. An unresolved V gene accounts for under half of the shortfall where checked; the remainder is of unknown origin. V, J and clone size were drawn from that table, and D and trimming were deduced from the DNA. The sample includes approximately 200,000 clones, with over 75% observed a single time. The top ten constitute 2% to 2.5% of the sample.

The cohort comprised more than 550 healthy bone marrow donors. All cohort members were sampled while nominally healthy, although unrecorded immune exposures were likely present. The donor tested CMV seronegative, placing the donor among the roughly 400 seronegative members of the cohort. A peripheral blood sample was collected from each donor, and TCR beta sequencing was performed on peripheral blood mononuclear cells. The Qiagen DNeasy Blood Extraction Kit was used to extract genomic DNA from the blood cell samples. With regard to this clone: The antigen it binds to is not known. The record has no base qualities; no much larger clone is one base away.

The CDR3 spans 14 residues, from the cysteine through the phenylalanine. Just the 42-base CDR3 DNA is kept, in frame starting at base 1. The junction shows trimming of 9 bases on V and 0 bases on J, plus 14 bases between the germline ends. In the germline V gene, CDR1 corresponds to MDHEN and CDR2 to SYDVKM. Material for sequencing was PBMCs. The V and J segments used are TRBV28 and TRBJ1-2; TRBD1 is possibly the D segment (5 matching bases). The sequence was collected from a woman aged 45 to 65 in good health and CMV-seronegative. The CDR3 has the sequence CASLRGSANYGYTF. The nucleotide sequence reads TGTGCCAGTTTGCGGGGGTCTGCTAACTATGGCTACACCTTC.